Sequencing of this T cell receptor beta chain was carried out in a study of T cell changes during pregnancy in multiple sclerosis. Assay used: immunoSEQ multiplex PCR; TCRdb lists only in-frame clones, some missing. The table includes about 50,000 clones, roughly 94% detected once. The CDR3 covers 18 residues. V dropped 6 bases and J dropped 5; count of bases not matched to a gene: 19. Germline-derived CDR1 and CDR2 are ENHRY and SYGVKD. This material consisted of CD4+ T cells from peripheral blood mononuclear cells, taken in the third trimester of pregnancy. The genes are TRBV10-3 and TRBJ2-3; 8 positions agree with TRBD2. The receptor was isolated from a female donor with multiple sclerosis, enrolled in a pregnancy study. The CDR3 here is CAIRGDGGPAGDEDTQYF. For the CDR3, the DNA is TGTGCCATCAGGGGGGACGGGGGACCAGCGGGAGACGAAGATACGCAGTATTTT.